The next 31 T cell receptor beta chains were all read from a single sample in a study of vaccination and CD4 T cells after COVID-19 (dated by TCRdb to between 2021 and 2024). This specimen's treatment or condition label, interpreted: approximately nine-day PBMC culture with coronavirus spike peptide pools or control peptides (ViraFEST assay). CD4+ T cells from unexposed donors were collected before the COVID-19 pandemic (2011-2018). The receptor library was made with PCR. The listed sequencing device is Illumina iSeq 100. DNA from cultured CD4+ T cells was subjected to TCR sequencing with the Oncomine TCR Beta short-read assay at the Johns Hopkins FTIC core. Genomic DNA was extracted from the cultured CD4+ T cells with the QIAamp micro DNA kit. TCRdb trimmed public reads at Q25 via fastp, called clones via MiXCR and kept in-frame beta chains. All rows with the same CDR3 protein become a single entry with the most common DNA and genes. The sample data list thousands of distinct CDR3 sequences, and 36% of these were observed just once. The leading ten clones occupy about a fifth of the sample.

These receptors' targets are unknown. The sample comprised CD4+ T cells from blood, cultured in vitro. The receptors were gathered from a human donor in good health.

The chain uses TRBV20-1 and TRBJ2-1, with 14 bases identical to TRBD2. The CDR3 is made up of 14 amino acids. Germline V gene sequence: CDR1 DFQATT, CDR2 SNEGSKA (reference sequence). After removal of 5 bases from V and 8 bases from J, the junction contained 5 bases not matched to a gene. Here the CDR3 reads CSALTSGRADEQFF. CDR3 nucleotides: TGCAGTGCTTTGACTAGCGGGAGGGCGGATGAGCAGTTCTTC.

The sample holds a few counts of this clonotype. V and J are TRBV20-1 and TRBJ2-5, with D tentatively TRBD1 (5 bases). Germline V gives CDR1 DFQATT, CDR2 SNEGSKA (reference sequence). The CDR3 sequence is 15 residues long. With 6 bases removed from V and 1 base from J, the gap between germline ends came to 18 bases. The CDR3 loop is CSALGPQGFQETQYF. CDR3 nucleotide sequence: TGCAGTGCCCTTGGCCCCCAGGGTTTCCAAGAGACCCAGTACTTC.

The chain combines TRBV7-6 with TRBJ1-1, with D perhaps TRBD1 (5 bases). CDR3 length: 15 amino acids. CDR1 SGHVS and CDR2 FNYEAQ come from the germline V gene. The V gene lost 8 bases and the J gene lost 1 base, with 17 bases spanning the gap. The CDR3 nucleotides are TGTGCCAGCCGGGGACGTCAGGGATCGAACACTGAAGCTTTCTTT. This encodes CASRGRQGSNTEAFF.

This clonotype was seen more than once but under ten times. This chain connects TRBV27 to TRBJ2-1, with 7 bases fitting TRBD2. Germline assignment: CDR1 MNHEY and CDR2 SMNVEV (reference sequence). The CDR3 loop spans 19 amino acids. V lost 10 bases, J lost 4 bases, and 25 bases stayed unmatched. The CDR3 nucleotides read TGTGCCACAATGGGGGAGGGGCTAGCGGAAACTCCCGTTTACAATGAGCAGTTCTTC. Its protein product is CATMGEGLAETPVYNEQFF.

This chain links TRBV7-8 with TRBJ2-2; D not resolved. This CDR3 region has 13 residues. From germline, CDR1 is SGHVS and CDR2 FQNEAQ. V was trimmed by 3 bases and J by 5 bases, leaving 7 bases between them. The CDR3 bases are TGTGCCAGCAGCTTCGACATTACCGGGGAGCTGTTTTTT. Protein product: CASSFDITGELFF.

CDR3 bases: TGTGCCACAGCGAACAGCTATGGCTACACCTTC. Its translation is CATANSYGYTF. The V gene is TRBV24-1, the J gene TRBJ1-2; D not certain. Germline-derived CDR1 and CDR2 are KGHDR and SFDVKD. The CDR3 totals 11 residues. The V end lost 10 bases, the J end lost 4 bases, and 9 bases lay between the germline ends.

The CDR3 region is CASSLDSNQPQHF. In nucleotides, the CDR3 is TGTGCCAGCAGCTTGGATAGCAATCAGCCCCAGCATTTT. The V gene is TRBV7-2, the J gene TRBJ1-5; D call uncertain. Between the trimmed V and J ends, which lost 3 bases and 0 bases, there was a span of 3 bases. CDR1 is SGHTA, CDR2 FQGNSA, per germline. The CDR3 is 13 residues long.

Judged by abundance, this clonotype is medium-sized (0.01 to 0.1%). The CDR3 DNA reads TGTGCCAGCAGCGTAGTTGGGGGGGAATCTCGCGAGCAGTACTTC. It encodes CASSVVGGESREQYF. The chain carries TRBV9 and TRBJ2-7; 7 nucleotides match TRBD2. V lost 0 bases, J lost 6 bases, and 9 bases stayed unmatched. The CDR3 is 15 residues long. Germline loops: CDR1 SGDLS, CDR2 YYNGEE.

The chain couples TRBV14 to TRBJ1-1; unclear D gene. The V and J ends lost 3 bases and 5 bases respectively, with 16 bases between them. Germline CDR1 reads SGHDN; CDR2 reads FVKESK. CDR3 length: 15 residues. CDR3 in DNA: TGTGCCAGCAGCCATAAGGCAGGCCCGAGGACTGAAGCTTTCTTT. Its translation: CASSHKAGPRTEAFF.

This clonotype showed up just a few times. This chain uses TRBV7-6 with TRBJ2-3; TRBD2 matches 13 bases. This CDR3 has 17 amino acids. In germline, CDR1 is SGHVS, CDR2 FNYEAQ. The junction had 5 bases not matched to a gene; V was cut back by 5 bases and J by 0 bases. The CDR3 nucleotides read TGTGCCAGCAGCATCGGGACTAGCGGGGTTAGCACAGATACGCAGTATTTT. It translates to CASSIGTSGVSTDTQYF.

The table lists this clonotype with a few counts. The chain is built from TRBV6-5 and TRBJ2-7, with TRBD1 identical over 9 bases. Unmatched junction bases numbered 4, after V lost 4 bases and J lost 9 bases. Germline V gene data show CDR1 as MNHEY and CDR2 as SVGAGI. The CDR3 is 12 residues long. The CDR3 DNA follows: TGTGCCAGCAGTTCCACAGGGGGCGGGCAGTACTTC. It specifies CASSSTGGGQYF.

This chain joins TRBV5-1 and TRBJ2-7, with 7 nucleotides matching TRBD1. The CDR3 consists of 17 residues. Germline V gene lookup returns CDR1 SGHRS and CDR2 YFSETQ. Unmatched junction bases numbered 11, after V lost 2 bases and J lost 0 bases. The CDR3 region is CASSFPPGTAFSYEQYF. The CDR3 DNA reads as TGCGCCAGCAGCTTTCCTCCCGGGACAGCCTTCTCCTACGAGCAGTACTTC. Full variable domain (remainder filled in from reference TRBV5-1 and TRBJ2-7): KAGVTQTPRYLIKTRGQQVTLSCSPISGHRSVSWYQQTPGQGLQFLFEYFSETQRNKGNFPGRFSGRQFSNSRSEMNVSTLELGDSALYLCASSFPPGTAFSYEQYFGPGTRLTVT.

CDR3 sequence reads: CASSLATRVINTIYF. CDR3 bases: TGTGCCAGCAGCTTGGCCACACGGGTGATAAACACCATATATTTT. The chain employs TRBV7-9 and TRBJ1-3; D gene unclear. V was pared by 3 bases and J by 6 bases, with 15 bases between. The CDR3 totals 15 residues. Germline lookup yields CDR1 SEHNR and CDR2 FQNEAQ (reference sequence).

V is TRBV25-1 and J is TRBJ2-7; either TRBD1 or TRBD2 may fit D (8 bases each). This CDR3 contains 15 residues. V was clipped by 4 bases and J by 2 bases, with 15 bases between them. CDR1 and CDR2 from the germline V gene are MGHDK and SYGVNS. The CDR3 bases are TGTGCCAGCAGTGCCGCGGGGGGACAGGCCTACGAGCAGTACTTC. Protein: CASSAAGGQAYEQYF.

The V and J genes are TRBV19 and TRBJ2-7, with unresolved D. CDR1 and CDR2 from the germline V gene are LNHDA and SQIVND (reference sequence). Trimming removed 6 bases from V and 8 bases from J, with 17 bases in between. The CDR3 consists of 13 residues. DNA of the CDR3: TGTGCCAGTAGCCAGAGCGAAGGGAACAAGCAGTACTTC. Translating gives CASSQSEGNKQYF.

The V and J genes are TRBV5-1 and TRBJ1-2; D gene unclear. The length of the CDR3 is 13 residues. Germline CDR1 SGHRS, CDR2 YFSETQ. With 4 bases removed from V and 8 bases from J, the gap between germline ends came to 15 bases. The CDR3 protein is CASSLRTEGGYTF. As DNA, the CDR3 is TGCGCCAGCAGCCTCAGAACAGAGGGAGGCTACACCTTC. Using reference TRBV5-1 and TRBJ1-2 for the parts outside the CDR3, the full variable domain is KAGVTQTPRYLIKTRGQQVTLSCSPISGHRSVSWYQQTPGQGLQFLFEYFSETQRNKGNFPGRFSGRQFSNSRSEMNVSTLELGDSALYLCASSLRTEGGYTFGSGTRLTVV.

With regard to this clonotype: At one end, the junction sequence differs from germline, possibly due to a read error. The rearrangement joins TRBV7-2 to TRBJ1-2; D is unresolved. Germline assignment: CDR1 SGHTA and CDR2 FQGNSA. The CDR3 is 13 residues long. The CDR3 loop reads CASGLVQTDGYTF. The DNA for the CDR3 is TGTGCCAGCGGCTTAGTCCAAACAGATGGCTACACCTTC.

V gene TRBV12-3 or TRBV12-4 combines with J gene TRBJ2-7; D may be TRBD1 (6 bases). Trimming took off 6 bases at V and 0 bases at J, with 9 bases between the two ends. The CDR3 sequence is 13 residues long. The DNA of the CDR3 is TGTGCCAGCAGACGGGGACACTCCTACGAGCAGTACTTC. Translating gives CASRRGHSYEQYF.

In this sample, this clonotype turned up a few times. This chain uses TRBV10-3 with TRBJ2-1, with 8 bases fitting TRBD2. V lost 6 bases, J lost 5 bases, and 9 bases stayed unmatched. CDR3 length: 15 amino acids. The germline gives CDR1 ENHRY, CDR2 SYGVKD. The CDR3 region is CAIRRGAGGDNEQFF. The CDR3, as DNA: TGTGCCATCAGACGGGGGGCGGGAGGAGACAATGAGCAGTTCTTC.

V gene TRBV27 combines with J gene TRBJ2-5; TRBD1 aligns across 8 bases. Germline trimming cut 1 base from V and 6 bases from J; bases unmatched to any gene: 7. The CDR3 extends over 15 amino acids. From germline, CDR1 is MNHEY and CDR2 SMNVEV (reference sequence). CDR3 nucleotide sequence: TGTGCCAGCAGTTTATTAGGACAGGGTGGGAAGACCCAGTACTTC. Its translation is CASSLLGQGGKTQYF.

CDR3 amino acids: CASSSGTGSGNTIYF. CDR3 bases: TGTGCCAGCAGTTCCGGGACAGGCTCTGGAAACACCATATATTTT. The rearrangement links TRBV7-2 to TRBJ1-3, with 8 bases lining up with TRBD1. The V and J ends lost 6 bases and 0 bases, in that order; junction bases with no gene match: 4. The length of the CDR3 is 15 residues. Germline V CDR1 and CDR2: SGHTA, FQGNSA.

The chain uses TRBV6-1 and TRBJ1-1; 8 bases are a match to TRBD1. Germline trimming cut 5 bases from V and 1 base from J; bases unmatched to any gene: 3. The CDR3 is 14 amino acids. CDR1 is MNHNS and CDR2 is SASEGT in the germline V gene. In nucleotides, the CDR3 is TGTGCCAGCAGTAGAGACAGGGGGAACACTGAAGCTTTCTTT. This encodes CASSRDRGNTEAFF.

This rearrangement joins TRBV19 to TRBJ1-1; D gene ambiguous. Germline loops: CDR1 LNHDA, CDR2 SQIVND (reference sequence). Trimming took 6 bases from V and 2 from J, leaving 10 bases between them. This CDR3 has 13 amino acids. The CDR3 sequence is CASRPGLNTEAFF. The CDR3 DNA is TGTGCCAGTAGGCCGGGCCTTAACACTGAAGCTTTCTTT.

In this sample, this clonotype turned up a few times. The chain employs TRBV27 and TRBJ2-7; maybe TRBD2 (6 bases). Germline-derived CDR1 and CDR2 are MNHEY and SMNVEV (reference sequence). Deletions cut 7 bases from V and 0 bases from J, with 13 bases between. This CDR3 has 14 amino acids. In nucleotides, the CDR3 is TGTGCCAGCACCCCTAGCGTTAGCTCCTACGAGCAGTACTTC. It translates to CASTPSVSSYEQYF.

V and J are TRBV6-4 and TRBJ2-1, with D hard to call. Trimming took 5 bases from V and 5 from J, leaving 10 bases between them. CDR1 is MRHNA, CDR2 SNTAGT, per germline. The CDR3 totals 13 residues. The CDR3 coding sequence is TGTGCCAGCAGTATGGGATTTAACAATGAGCAGTTCTTC. Protein product: CASSMGFNNEQFF.

The chain couples TRBV9 to TRBJ2-3; 8 bases align to TRBD2. After removal of 3 bases from V and 0 bases from J, the junction contained 3 bases not matched to a gene. Germline values: CDR1 SGDLS, CDR2 YYNGEE. The CDR3 has 15 amino acids. The CDR3 nucleotides read TGTGCCAGCAGCGCCCGGGGGGGAAGCACAGATACGCAGTATTTT. Amino acid sequence: CASSARGGSTDTQYF.

The rearrangement uses TRBV7-2 and TRBJ1-2; D gene ambiguous. This CDR3 has 14 residues. CDR1 is SGHTA, CDR2 FQGNSA, per germline. V shed 2 bases and J shed 5 bases, with 12 bases lying between them. The CDR3: CASSLNAIGYGYTF. CDR3 DNA sequence: TGTGCCAGCAGCTTAAATGCCATAGGTTATGGCTACACCTTC.

This clonotype was observed a few times. This rearrangement joins TRBV6-1 to TRBJ2-7; possible D gene TRBD1, 6 bases. With 4 bases removed from V and 1 base from J, the gap between germline ends came to 11 bases. The CDR3 sequence is 14 residues long. Germline V gene data show CDR1 as MNHNS and CDR2 as SASEGT. The CDR3 sequence is CASSGNRVSYEQYF. The CDR3 DNA reads TGTGCCAGCAGTGGAAACAGGGTATCCTACGAGCAGTACTTC.

This chain links TRBV6-2 or TRBV6-3 with TRBJ2-1; a weak D match, TRBD2 (7 bases). V lost 6 bases to trimming and J lost 1 base, with 22 bases between them. The germline V gene has CDR1 MNHEY and CDR2 SVGEGT. CDR3 length equals 18 residues. CDR3: CASRATIGGPKSYNEQFF. The CDR3 DNA reads as TGTGCCAGCAGGGCCACCATCGGGGGGCCGAAGTCCTACAATGAGCAGTTCTTC.

Only a few counts were recorded for this clonotype. The chain couples TRBV6-2 or TRBV6-3 to TRBJ2-5; D is undetermined. V was clipped by 7 bases and J by 2 bases, with 17 bases between them. The germline gives CDR1 MNHEY, CDR2 SVGEGT. The CDR3 is made up of 15 amino acids. The CDR3 region is CASKSQQIRQETQYF. The CDR3 region has the DNA TGTGCCAGCAAATCTCAGCAGATCCGACAAGAGACCCAGTACTTC.

The CDR3 bases are TGTGCCAGCAGCTTGGCCGAGTGGGGTGAAGCTTTCTTT. Translation gives CASSLAEWGEAFF. The chain carries TRBV5-4 and TRBJ1-1; no clear D. The CDR3 runs to 13 residues. CDR1 and CDR2 from the germline V gene are SGHNT and YYREEE (reference sequence). V lost 0 bases, J lost 7 bases, and 10 bases lay in between.